This TCR beta chain was identified in a study of blood T cell repertoires in COVID-19. Study-level background: Both acute and convalescent COVID-19 samples were obtained from the United States, Italy and Spain. The analysed material was cDNA or gDNA that came from T cells, B-cell-depleted T cells, or PBMCs.

Per the original methods: Scientists estimated how many nucleated cells there were by amplifying reference gene primers. Assay: immunoSEQ multiplex PCR; the TCRdb copy retains only in-frame clones and omits some. V, J and clone size reflect that table, while D and trimming were determined from the DNA. The sample lists roughly 250,000 clones, roughly 87% seen once, with 0.65% to 0.95% in the top ten. Germline V gene sequence: CDR1 SGDLS, CDR2 YYNGEE. Between the trimmed V and J ends, which lost 2 bases and 0 bases, there was a span of 12 bases. The CDR3 has 16 residues. The V and J genes are TRBV9 and TRBJ2-1; D perhaps matches TRBD2 (6 bases). The TCR sequence derives from a woman aged 25 to 45 with acute or convalescent COVID-19. What was sequenced was peripheral blood. Here the CDR3 reads CASSVDIAASYNEQFF. DNA for the CDR3: TGTGCCAGCAGCGTGGATATAGCGGCCTCCTACAATGAGCAGTTCTTC.